This T cell receptor beta chain was profiled in a study of CD8 T cells in Susac syndrome. Study conclusions and caveats: Acknowledgment was made by the study that its TCR sequencing and HLA analysis involved a relatively small number of individuals.

On this clonotype: Its antigen is as yet unknown.

The germline CDR1 and CDR2 sequences are MDHEN and SYDVKM. V lost 0 bases and J lost 5, with 16 bases in between. The length of the CDR3 is 16 residues. RNA in amounts of about 0.5 to 1 ug was reverse transcribed with random hexamers. TCRdb re-analysed the immunoSEQ multiplex PCR reads in MiXCR, keeping a single row per CDR3 protein. The repertoire includes some 250,000 distinct CDR3 sequences, about 95% of them detected once, and approximately 0.094% sits in the top ten. The V call is TRBV28, the J call TRBJ2-5; possible D gene TRBD1, 6 bases. The TCR sequence derives from a human donor with Susac syndrome. The sample was CD4+ T cells from PBMCs. The CDR3, as DNA: TGTGCCAGCAGTTTATGGGGCAGGGGAGACTGGGAGACCCAGTACTTC. It translates to CASSLWGRGDWETQYF.